Shown below are 6 T cell receptor beta chains from a single sample sequenced in a study of cytomegalovirus exposure and HLA in healthy donors. Primers for the PCR totalled 60 Vbeta and 13 Jbeta. The assay was immunoSEQ multiplex PCR, and TCRdb's table has in-frame clones only and misses some. The repertoire has 200,000 or so clones, 81% of them found once; the top ten carry 2.1%. The material sequenced was PBMCs. The origin of the receptors is a woman younger than 35 in good health and CMV-seropositive.

The CDR3 DNA reads as TGTGCCAGCAGTTCCCCACGGACGGAGGCTAACTATGGCTACACCTTC. It specifies CASSSPRTEANYGYTF. The V call is TRBV28, the J call TRBJ1-2; D unclear. Germline V gene lookup returns CDR1 MDHEN and CDR2 SYDVKM. Trimming took off 4 bases at V and 0 bases at J, with 15 bases between the two ends. The CDR3 loop spans 16 amino acids.

The V and J genes are TRBV11-2 and TRBJ1-6, with D maybe TRBD1 (5 bases). CDR3 length: 16 residues. CDR1 SGHAT and CDR2 FQNNGV come from the germline V gene. Deletions cut 4 bases from V and 13 bases from J, with 23 bases between. The CDR3: CASSSGLQAAVSPLHF. The CDR3, as DNA: TGTGCCAGCAGCTCCGGCTTACAGGCCGCCGTTTCCCCCCTCCACTTT. Full variable domain (outside the CDR3, taken from reference TRBV11-2 and TRBJ1-6): EAGVAQSPRYKIIEKRQSVAFWCNPISGHATLYWYQQILGQGPKLLIQFQNNGVVDDSQLPKDRFSAERLKGVDSTLKIQPAKLEDSAVYLCASSSGLQAAVSPLHFGNGTRLTVT.

The CDR3 DNA follows: TGTGCCAGCAGCTTGCGGGGGTCCTGGCTCGAGCAGTACTTC. Amino acid sequence: CASSLRGSWLEQYF. V is TRBV5-6 and J is TRBJ2-7, with a possible D match to TRBD2 (6 bases). The CDR3 has 14 amino acids. The germline V gene has CDR1 SGHDT and CDR2 YYEEEE. Between the trimmed V and J ends, which lost 1 base and 6 bases, there was a span of 14 bases.

This clone came up a few times. J is TRBJ2-7 and V is TRBV19; TRBD1 matches 10 bases. Germline V lookup: CDR1 LNHDA, CDR2 SQIVND (reference sequence). The V and J ends lost 5 bases and 6 bases, in that order; junction bases with no gene match: 7. The CDR3 spans 14 residues. CDR3 bases: TGTGCCAGTAGTGTCACCGGGACAGGGGCCGAGCAGTACTTC. Protein sequence: CASSVTGTGAEQYF.

This clone has a single count. This sequence joins TRBV7-2 and TRBJ2-3; 10 bases align to TRBD2. The CDR3 totals 15 residues. Germline V gene sequence: CDR1 SGHTA, CDR2 FQGNSA. The trim removed 3 bases at V and 4 bases at J, leaving 4 bases unmatched. The CDR3 is CASSLLAGVADTQYF. CDR3 in DNA: TGTGCCAGCAGCTTGCTAGCGGGGGTGGCAGATACGCAGTATTTT.

The rearrangement uses TRBV11-2 and TRBJ1-2, with a tentative D call TRBD1 (5 bases). Germline V CDR1 and CDR2: SGHAT, FQNNGV. There are 15 residues in the CDR3. V lost 2 bases and J lost 4, with 14 bases in between. CDR3 nucleotide sequence: TGTGCCAGCAGCTTAATGGCCCAGGGTGGCTATGGCTACACCTTC. Residues: CASSLMAQGGYGYTF.